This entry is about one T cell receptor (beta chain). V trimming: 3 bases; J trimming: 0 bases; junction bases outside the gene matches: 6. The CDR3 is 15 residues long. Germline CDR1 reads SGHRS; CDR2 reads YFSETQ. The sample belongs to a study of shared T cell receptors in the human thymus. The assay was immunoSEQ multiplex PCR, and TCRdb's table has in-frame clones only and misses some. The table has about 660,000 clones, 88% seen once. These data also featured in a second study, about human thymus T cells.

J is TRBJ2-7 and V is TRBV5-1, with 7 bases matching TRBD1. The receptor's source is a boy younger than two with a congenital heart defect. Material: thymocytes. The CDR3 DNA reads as TGCGCCAGCAGCTCGCGACAGGGCCACTCCTACGAGCAGTACTTC. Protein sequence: CASSSRQGHSYEQYF. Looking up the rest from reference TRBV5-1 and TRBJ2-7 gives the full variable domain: KAGVTQTPRYLIKTRGQQVTLSCSPISGHRSVSWYQQTPGQGLQFLFEYFSETQRNKGNFPGRFSGRQFSNSRSEMNVSTLELGDSALYLCASSSRQGHSYEQYFGPGTRLTVT.